This T cell receptor beta chain was captured by sequencing in a study of cytomegalovirus exposure and HLA in healthy donors. Notes on this clone: Its antigen is undetermined.

Study-wide results and caveats: Most TCR sequences showed up rarely, but some public TCRs showed up in many donors. The TCR clusters that emerged in the first cohort tended, a later analysis found, to co-occur in the 110 or so validation repertoires. TCR beta chains numbering some 160 were designated cytomegalovirus-associated.

The CDR3 length is 15 residues. Germline lookup yields CDR1 SGHRS and CDR2 YFSETQ. The J segment lost 8 bases and the V segment lost 4 bases, leaving 13 bases of the junction unmatched. Using immunoSEQ multiplex PCR, the repertoire was profiled, and TCRdb retains in-frame clones only, with some absent. The table lists approximately 220,000 clones, about 89% of them singletons. The material sequenced was PBMCs. The source is a woman younger than 30 in good health and CMV-seronegative. J is TRBJ1-2 and V is TRBV5-1; 8 nucleotides align to TRBD1. CDR3 in amino acids: CASSAGQGGLKGYTF. The CDR3 DNA follows: TGCGCCAGCAGCGCTGGACAGGGCGGATTGAAGGGCTACACCTTC.